The rows below give T cell receptor beta chains drawn from one sample of a study of blood T cell repertoires in COVID-19. The table came from immunoSEQ multiplex PCR; TCRdb's copy has only in-frame clones and leaves some out. This table holds tens of thousands of clones, 88% found once. Material: peripheral blood. All receptors come from a woman aged 50 to 60 with active or convalescent COVID-19. The CDR3 runs from the conserved cysteine through the conserved F or W. The D gene is left open where the match is weak. Some rows mark clone size as missing; the rest say once, few, many or name a class of expanded clone.

D gene	V gene	clone size	J gene	CDR3 DNA	CDR3 protein
NA	TRBV7-3	NA	TRBJ2-5	TGTGCCAGCAGCTTAATCCGGTTAGCCTGGCAAGAGACCCAGTACTTC	CASSLIRLAWQETQYF
TRBD1	TRBV7-8	NA	TRBJ1-1	TGTGCCAGCAGCTTAATGACAGGGATCGCTGAAGCTTTCTTT	CASSLMTGIAEAFF
TRBD1	TRBV7-8	NA	TRBJ2-7	TGTGCCAGCAGCTACGGACAGGGCTCCTACGAGCAGTACTTC	CASSYGQGSYEQYF
TRBD1	TRBV11-2	NA	TRBJ1-5	TGTGCCAGCAGCACATCGGACAGGGCCGATCAGCCCCAGCATTTT	CASSTSDRADQPQHF
NA	TRBV18	NA	TRBJ1-4	TGTGCCAGCTCACCGGGACAAAATGAAAAACTGTTTTTT	CASSPGQNEKLFF
NA	TRBV6-5	NA	TRBJ1-1	TGTGCCAGCAGGATGGGGGGAGGCGACACTGAAGCTTTCTTT	CASRMGGGDTEAFF
NA	TRBV5-1	NA	TRBJ1-1	TGCGCCAGCAGCTTGGTTGGGTTGGGACACACGAACACTGAAGCTTTCTTT	CASSLVGLGHTNTEAFF
TRBD1	TRBV9	NA	TRBJ1-4	TGTGCCAGCAGCGTGAACAGGGGGCTTAATGAAAAACTGTTTTTT	CASSVNRGLNEKLFF
TRBD2	TRBV7-8	NA	TRBJ2-7	TGTGCCAGCAGCTTTGAAGCGGGAGCAGGCGAGCAGTACTTC	CASSFEAGAGEQYF
TRBD1	TRBV28	NA	TRBJ1-2	TGTGCCAGCAGTTGGTCACAGGGGTACTACTATGGCTACACCTTC	CASSWSQGYYYGYTF
NA	TRBV10-3	NA	TRBJ2-3	TGTGCCTCGGACGGAACAGGGACAGATACGCAGTATTTT	CASDGTGTDTQYF
NA	TRBV20-1	NA	TRBJ2-7	TGCAGTGCTAGTGACCCTCTACTAGTCGGCTACTACGAGCAGTACTTC	CSASDPLLVGYYEQYF
NA	TRBV7-6	NA	TRBJ1-1	TGTGCCAGCAGCTTAGCGGCGGCAACTGAAGCTTTCTTT	CASSLAAATEAFF
NA	TRBV7-8	NA	TRBJ1-3	TGTGCCAGCAGCTTAGAGACAAGGATTGGGAACACCATATATTTT	CASSLETRIGNTIYF
NA	TRBV27	NA	TRBJ2-5	TGTGCCAGCAGTTTATACGGGCAAGAGACCCAGTACTTC	CASSLYGQETQYF
TRBD1	TRBV12-3/TRBV12-4	NA	TRBJ2-7	TGTGCCAGCTCGACAGGGGGGAACTACGAGCAGTACTTC	CASSTGGNYEQYF
NA	TRBV6-5	NA	TRBJ1-1	TGTGCCAGCAGTTACTCGGGGACTCCGGGGGCTGAAGCTTTCTTT	CASSYSGTPGAEAFF
NA	TRBV6-5	NA	TRBJ2-1	TGTGCCAGCGGAGATACTCCATACAATGAGCAGTTCTTC	CASGDTPYNEQFF
NA	TRBV12-3/TRBV12-4	NA	TRBJ2-1	TGTGCCAGCAGGGGAGCCTACAATGAGCAGTTCTTC	CASRGAYNEQFF
NA	TRBV5-1	NA	TRBJ2-2	TGCGCCAGCAGCTTGGAAGGCGGCGAAGGCGGGGAGCTGTTTTTT	CASSLEGGEGGELFF
TRBD2	TRBV12-5	NA	TRBJ2-5	TGTGCTAGTGGTTTGGCCAACCCAGTTCCTAGCGGGCAAGAGACCCAGTACTTC	CASGLANPVPSGQETQYF
TRBD2	TRBV27	NA	TRBJ2-5	TGTGCCAGCAGTCCCTCAGGAGCGGGAGGTGAAGAGACCCAGTACTTC	CASSPSGAGGEETQYF
NA	TRBV5-4	few	TRBJ2-7	TGTGCCAGCAGCCATAATACAGGGTTTTCGGTCGAGCAGTACTTC	CASSHNTGFSVEQYF
NA	TRBV7-9	NA	TRBJ2-7	TGTGCCAGCAGCTTAGTTGGAGCGTACGAGCAGTACTTC	CASSLVGAYEQYF
TRBD1	TRBV12-3/TRBV12-4	NA	TRBJ1-2	TGTGCCAGCAGTTCGACAGGGGCCTACACCTTC	CASSSTGAYTF
NA	TRBV9	NA	TRBJ2-3	TGTGCCAGCAACCCAGGGGATAGGGCCCTCACAGATACGCAGTATTTT	CASNPGDRALTDTQYF
NA	TRBV2	NA	TRBJ2-7	TGTGCCAGCGGCATCCCGCGGGGCGAGCAGTACTTC	CASGIPRGEQYF
NA	TRBV10-1	NA	TRBJ1-1	TGCGCCAGCAAGGGACAGAACACTGAAGCTTTCTTT	CASKGQNTEAFF
NA	TRBV29-1	NA	TRBJ2-1	TGCAGCGTTGACCTTTCTAGTAATGTCCTCTACAATGAGCAGTTCTTC	CSVDLSSNVLYNEQFF
TRBD1	TRBV5-1	NA	TRBJ2-1	TGCGCCAGCAGCCCGGTGGGGACAGCCGCGGGCAATGAGCAGTTCTTC	CASSPVGTAAGNEQFF